This T cell receptor beta chain stems from a study of beta chain features in type 1 diabetes. This CDR3 spans 15 amino acids. Germline V gene lookup returns CDR1 LNHDA and CDR2 SQIVND (reference sequence). V was shortened by 4 bases and J by 6 bases, with 18 bases between the two germline ends. Investigators reverse transcribed all isolated RNA, so they sequenced expressed TCRB transcripts. Generated by immunoSEQ multiplex PCR, the TCRdb table keeps only in-frame clones and is missing some. Of around 400,000 clones in the sample, 10% to 15% were seen once. This clone was detected only a few times. The sample was naive CD4+ T cells from blood. The rearrangement uses TRBV19 and TRBJ1-1; D perhaps matches TRBD1 (6 bases). The sequence came from a man aged 18 to 29 in good health. The CDR3, as DNA: TGTGCCAGTAGTAAGGCAGGGGATAGGTGGGCTGAAGCTTTCTTT. Translating gives CASSKAGDRWAEAFF.